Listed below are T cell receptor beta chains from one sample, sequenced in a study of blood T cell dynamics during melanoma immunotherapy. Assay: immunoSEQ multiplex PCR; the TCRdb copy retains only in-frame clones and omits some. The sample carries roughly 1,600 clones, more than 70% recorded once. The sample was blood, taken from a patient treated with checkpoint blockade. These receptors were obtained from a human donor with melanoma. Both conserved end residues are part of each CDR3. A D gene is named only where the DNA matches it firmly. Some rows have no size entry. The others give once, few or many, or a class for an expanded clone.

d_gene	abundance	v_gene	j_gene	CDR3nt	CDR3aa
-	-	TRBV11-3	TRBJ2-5	TGTGCCAGCAGCTTAGGGAGGGGGGGAAGCTTACAAGAGACCCAGTACTTC	CASSLGRGGSLQETQYF
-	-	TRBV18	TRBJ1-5	TGTGCCAGCTCACCCGCGGGCCAGGGAAATCAGCCCCAGCATTTT	CASSPAGQGNQPQHF
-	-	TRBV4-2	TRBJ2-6	TGTGCCGCGGCGGAAGCTGGGGCCAACGTCCTGACTTTC	CAAAEAGANVLTF
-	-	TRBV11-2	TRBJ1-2	TGTGCCAGCAGCTTAGGGTTCGGGGGGCGCGACTATGGCTACACCTTC	CASSLGFGGRDYGYTF
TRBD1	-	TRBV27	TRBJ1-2	TGTGCCAGCAGTTCGCCGACGAGGACAGGGGGTGGCTACACCTTC	CASSSPTRTGGGYTF
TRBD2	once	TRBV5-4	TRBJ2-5	TGTGCCAGCAGCCTTGGGACTAGCGGGCTTCAAGAGACCCAGTACTTC	CASSLGTSGLQETQYF
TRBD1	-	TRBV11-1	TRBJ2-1	TGTGCCAGCAGCCTTGACAGGGACAATGAGCAGTTCTTC	CASSLDRDNEQFF
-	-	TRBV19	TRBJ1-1	TGTGCCAGTAGTTATAAGGGGAGCACTGAAGCTTTCTTT	CASSYKGSTEAFF
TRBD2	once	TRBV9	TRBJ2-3	TGTGCCAGCAGCGTAGGGGACTACAAGTTGACAGATACGCAGTATTTT	CASSVGDYKLTDTQYF
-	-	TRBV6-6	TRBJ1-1	TGTGCCAGCAGCCCACCCGACAGCGCCCAGAACACTGAAGCTTTCTTT	CASSPPDSAQNTEAFF
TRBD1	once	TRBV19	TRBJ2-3	TGTGCCAGTCGACAGGGTTGGGGGTCAGATACGCAGTATTTT	CASRQGWGSDTQYF
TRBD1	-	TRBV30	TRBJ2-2	TGTGCCTGGAGCCGGGACAGCTACACCGGGGAGCTGTTTTTT	CAWSRDSYTGELFF
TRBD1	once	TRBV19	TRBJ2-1	TGTGCCAGTAGTATGGGGGACAGGGGTGGGAATGAGCAGTTCTTC	CASSMGDRGGNEQFF
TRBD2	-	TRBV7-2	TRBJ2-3	TGTGCCAGCAGCTTAGATTTAATGCGGGGGGGCACAGATACGCAGTATTTT	CASSLDLMRGGTDTQYF
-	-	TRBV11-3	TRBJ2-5	TGTGCCAGCAGCTTAGAGTACAGTCAAGAGACCCAGTACTTC	CASSLEYSQETQYF
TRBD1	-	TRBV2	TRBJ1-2	TGTGCCAGCAGGGACCATGGACAGGATTACTATGGCTACACCTTC	CASRDHGQDYYGYTF
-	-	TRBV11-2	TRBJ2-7	TGTGCCAGCAGCTTAGAGTTAGGGGCATCCTACGAGCAGTACTTC	CASSLELGASYEQYF
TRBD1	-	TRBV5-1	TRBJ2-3	TGCGCCAGCAGCTTGGGTACAGGGGGCGAAGATACGCAGTATTTT	CASSLGTGGEDTQYF
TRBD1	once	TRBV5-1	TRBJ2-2	TGCGCCAGCAGGGACGACAGGGCGAGAACCGGGGAGCTGTTTTTT	CASRDDRARTGELFF
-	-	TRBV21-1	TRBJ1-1	TGTGCCAGCAGCAAAGGACCCTGGGTACCTAACATGAACACTGAAGCTTTCTTT	CASSKGPWVPNMNTEAFF
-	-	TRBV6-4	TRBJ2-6	TGTGCCAGCAGTGAGGGGCGGCTGTTCGGGGCCAACGTCCTGACTTTC	CASSEGRLFGANVLTF
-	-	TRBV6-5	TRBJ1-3	TGTGCCAGCAGGATTAGAGGAGGAAACACCATATATTTT	CASRIRGGNTIYF
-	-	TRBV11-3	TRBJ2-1	TGTGCCAGCAGCTTTGAAGGAATGAGGAGTGAGCAGTTCTTC	CASSFEGMRSEQFF
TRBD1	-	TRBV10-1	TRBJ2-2	TGCGCCAGCAGTCCGGGACAGGTAGACACCGGGGAGCTGTTTTTT	CASSPGQVDTGELFF
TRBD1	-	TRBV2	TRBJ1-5	TGTGCCAGCAGCCTTCAGGGGGCGAATCAGCCCCAGCATTTT	CASSLQGANQPQHF
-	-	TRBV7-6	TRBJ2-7	TGTGCCAGCAGCCCGGAGCAGGGGTATCGGAACGAGCAGTACTTC	CASSPEQGYRNEQYF
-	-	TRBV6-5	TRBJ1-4	TGTGCCAGCGACCTAGGGGAAAAACTGTTTTTT	CASDLGEKLFF
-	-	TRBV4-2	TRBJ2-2	TGTGCCAGCAGCCAAGAGAGAGTAGGCGGGGAGCTGTTTTTT	CASSQERVGGELFF
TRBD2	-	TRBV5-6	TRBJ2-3	TGTGCCAGCAGCTTTGGGACTAGCGGGGGGGAAGATACGCAGTATTTT	CASSFGTSGGEDTQYF
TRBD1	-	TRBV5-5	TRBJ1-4	TGTGCCAGCAGCGAGACAGGGGTTAATGAAAAACTGTTTTTT	CASSETGVNEKLFF
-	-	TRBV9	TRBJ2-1	TGTGCCAGCAGCGTAGAGGGGTACAATGAGCAGTTCTTC	CASSVEGYNEQFF
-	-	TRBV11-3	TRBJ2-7	TGTGCCAGCAGCTTAGATGGCGGTTTGGGACTGTACGAGCAGTACTTC	CASSLDGGLGLYEQYF
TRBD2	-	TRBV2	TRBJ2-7	TGTGCCAGCAGTGAACTAGCGGCAAGCTCCTACGAGCAGTACTTC	CASSELAASSYEQYF
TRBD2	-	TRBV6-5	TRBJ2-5	TGTGCCAGCAGTTCGGGACTAGCGGGGATACAAGAGACCCAGTACTTC	CASSSGLAGIQETQYF
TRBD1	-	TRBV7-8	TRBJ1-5	TGTGCCAGCAGCTTAGAGGGGGCCGCGGCGCCCCAGCATTTT	CASSLEGAAAPQHF